The T cell receptor beta chain under discussion was sequenced for a study of shared clonotypes between healthy human individuals. Clones were read by immunoSEQ multiplex PCR, and TCRdb kept only the in-frame ones, dropping some. This table holds around 600,000 clones, more than 95% found once. CDR1 and CDR2 (germline): SGHTA, FQGNSA. The CDR3 runs 16 residues. The V and J ends lost 5 bases and 0 bases respectively, with 16 bases between them. As defined, naive CD8 cells were CD45RO-negative and positively selected for CCR7, with terminally differentiated effector memory CD45RA+ cells excluded. This TCR was sampled from a young man in good health. Sequenced: naive CD8+ T cells sorted from blood. This chain links TRBV7-2 with TRBJ2-5; D might be TRBD1 or TRBD2, each matching 5 bases. DNA of the CDR3: TGTGCCAGCAGCCCACTCGGGACGGAAAACCAAGAGACCCAGTACTTC. It translates to CASSPLGTENQETQYF.